The next 15 T cell receptor beta chains were all read from a single sample in a study of blood T cell repertoires in COVID-19. Only in-frame clones appear in the TCRdb table, and some are missing; sequencing was by immunoSEQ multiplex PCR. The table lists about 71,000 clones, approximately 80% of them singletons, with 6.9% in the top ten. The sample consisted of peripheral blood. These receptor sequences come from a man aged 30 to 45 with COVID-19, enrolled during active disease.

This clone appeared once. The rearrangement uses TRBV18 and TRBJ2-7; D uncertain. The germline CDR1 and CDR2 sequences are KGHSH and LQKENI. The V end lost 3 bases, the J end lost 2 bases, and 11 bases lay between the germline ends. The CDR3 covers 14 residues. CDR3 bases: TGTGCCAGCTCACCCATACAAACCACCTACGAGCAGTACTTC. Translation gives CASSPIQTTYEQYF.

This clone was seen a few times. The rearrangement uses TRBV2 and TRBJ1-1, with D possibly TRBD1 on 5 matching bases. Deletions cut 3 bases from V and 8 bases from J, with 10 bases between. The CDR3 length is 12 residues. Germline loops: CDR1 SNHLY, CDR2 FYNNEI. The CDR3 nucleotides are TGTGCCAGCAGTGAGGGGCAGTACGAAGCTTTCTTT. It yields the protein CASSEGQYEAFF.

This chain uses TRBV29-1 with TRBJ1-1, with a tentative D call TRBD1 (5 bases). The CDR3 totals 13 residues. V dropped 1 base and J dropped 3 bases, with 9 bases sitting between them. Germline lookup yields CDR1 SQVTM and CDR2 ANQGSEA. CDR3 sequence reads: CSVEGGADTEAFF. In DNA, the CDR3 is TGCAGCGTTGAAGGTGGGGCCGACACTGAAGCTTTCTTT.

In this sample, this clone turned up once. This chain joins TRBV6-5 and TRBJ2-3, with D hard to call. This CDR3 spans 14 amino acids. Germline V gene lookup returns CDR1 MNHEY and CDR2 SVGAGI. The V gene lost 5 bases and the J gene lost 1 base, with 10 bases spanning the gap. CDR3 bases: TGTGCCAGCAGTCCAAGACTGCGCACAGATACGCAGTATTTT. Translating it yields CASSPRLRTDTQYF.

V gene TRBV27 combines with J gene TRBJ2-3, with 8 bases lining up with TRBD2. Germline loops: CDR1 MNHEY, CDR2 SMNVEV (reference sequence). V dropped 11 bases and J dropped 0; count of bases not matched to a gene: 7. The CDR3 consists of 14 residues. In nucleotides, the CDR3 is TGTGCCGGCGAGCGGGAGATAAGCACAGATACGCAGTATTTT. Residues: CAGEREISTDTQYF.

The chain employs TRBV19 and TRBJ1-2; the match to TRBD1 covers 9 bases. The V gene end was trimmed by 7 bases and the J gene end by 2 bases; junction bases not matched to a gene: 8. Germline lookup yields CDR1 LNHDA and CDR2 SQIVND (reference sequence). The CDR3 runs to 15 residues. CDR3 region: CASNRGTGRNYGYTF. CDR3 sequence (DNA): TGTGCCAGTAACAGAGGGACAGGGAGAAACTATGGCTACACCTTC.

The genes are TRBV19 and TRBJ2-5, with 11 bases identical to TRBD1. The CDR3 is made up of 16 amino acids. The V gene's germline CDR1 is LNHDA and CDR2 SQIVND (reference sequence). V lost 4 bases to trimming and J lost 7 bases; unmatched junction nucleotides: 11. CDR3 protein: CASSTAMGQGVRTQYF. In DNA, the CDR3 is TGTGCCAGTAGTACCGCCATGGGACAGGGGGTACGGACCCAGTACTTC.

The J gene is TRBJ1-2, the V gene TRBV27; 10 nucleotides agree with TRBD1. The CDR3 consists of 15 residues. After removal of 6 bases from V and 8 bases from J, the junction contained 12 bases not matched to a gene. Germline V gives CDR1 MNHEY, CDR2 SMNVEV (reference sequence). The CDR3 nucleotides are TGTGCCAGCAGGGAATCGGGACAGGGGATAAGGGGCTACACCTTC. Amino acid sequence: CASRESGQGIRGYTF.

Concerning this clone itself: A junction end diverges from the germline sequence, so it may reflect a read error. The chain recombines TRBV19 with TRBJ1-3; TRBD1 might be the D (5 bases). The germline gives CDR1 LNHDA, CDR2 SQIVND (reference sequence). This CDR3 region has 16 residues. This CDR3 reads CAGSISGLSSGNTIYF. In DNA form, the CDR3 reads TGTGCCGGTAGTATCTCAGGGCTAAGCTCTGGAAACACCATATATTTT.

As to this clone: Germline and junction disagree at one end, which may indicate a read error. The chain uses TRBV19 and TRBJ1-5; 7 bases are shared with TRBD1. This CDR3 has 13 amino acids. Germline CDR1 and CDR2: LNHDA and SQIVND (reference sequence). The CDR3 nucleotides read TGTGCCAGTAGTCTAGACAGGGATCAGCCCCAGCATTTT. It specifies CASSLDRDQPQHF.

This clone was seen a single time. The rearrangement uses TRBV11-2 and TRBJ1-1; 10 nucleotides line up with TRBD1. This CDR3 comprises 15 residues. The germline gives CDR1 SGHAT, CDR2 FQNNGV. The V and J ends lost 1 base and 5 bases, in that order; junction bases with no gene match: 4. CDR3 nucleotides: TGTGCCAGCAGCTTAGGGACAGGGGGTTATACTGAAGCTTTCTTT. Its protein product is CASSLGTGGYTEAFF.

The V call is TRBV25-1, the J call TRBJ2-6; D is ambiguous. V was trimmed by 7 bases and J by 2 bases, leaving 15 bases between them. This CDR3 has 16 residues. Germline-derived CDR1 and CDR2 are MGHDK and SYGVNS. The CDR3 reads CASIGPQAPGANVLTF. The CDR3 DNA reads as TGTGCCAGCATCGGCCCCCAGGCGCCTGGGGCCAACGTCCTGACTTTC.

The table lists this clone with a count of one. V usage is TRBV9 and J usage is TRBJ2-4; 10 bases match TRBD1. The J segment lost 7 bases and the V segment lost 4 bases, leaving 5 bases of the junction unmatched. The CDR3 length is 14 residues. CDR1 is SGDLS and CDR2 is YYNGEE in the germline V gene. The CDR3, as DNA: TGTGCCAGCAGCTCGGGACAGGGGAGGAACATTCAGTACTTC. Encoded protein: CASSSGQGRNIQYF.

The rearrangement uses TRBV10-1 and TRBJ2-1; no reliable D call. The germline V gene has CDR1 WNHNN and CDR2 SYGVQD (reference sequence). There are 12 residues in the CDR3. V was cut by 5 bases and J by 9 bases, with 11 bases left in between. DNA for the CDR3: TGCGCCAGCAGTATGAGTAGTACTGAGCAGTTCTTC. Its protein is CASSMSSTEQFF.

This sequence joins TRBV12-3 or TRBV12-4 and TRBJ2-7; perhaps TRBD1 as D (6 bases). Trimming left V 8 bases short and J 0 bases short, with 8 bases between. The CDR3 totals 12 residues. CDR3 nucleotide sequence: TGTGCCAGCGGACAGACCTCCTACGAGCAGTACTTC. Translating it yields CASGQTSYEQYF.